This entry features one T cell receptor (beta chain) sequence. What it binds is not known. V shed 5 bases, J shed 1 base, and the junction held 0 bases outside the gene matches. CDR3 length equals 14 residues. Germline V CDR1 and CDR2: MNHEY, SMNVEV (reference sequence). This sample was taken from a study of vaccination and CD4 T cells after COVID-19. Treatment defined: 10-day PBMC culture with coronavirus spike peptide pools or control peptides (ViraFEST assay). Once peptide pools had expanded antigen-specific T cells, ViraFEST sequenced TCRs. An Oncomine TCR Beta short-read assay was used to sequence the DNA from cultured CD4+ T cells. One entry per CDR3 protein results from TCRdb running MiXCR on the PCR reads. Of just over 15,000 distinct CDR3 sequences in the sample, approximately 40% were seen once.

The TCR originated in a human donor with COVID-19. Material for sequencing was cultured CD4+ T cells from blood. This chain joins TRBV27 and TRBJ2-7, with 12 nucleotides matching TRBD2. The CDR3 sequence: CASSGTSGSYEQYF. In DNA, the CDR3 is TGTGCCAGCAGTGGGACTAGCGGGTCCTACGAGCAGTACTTC.